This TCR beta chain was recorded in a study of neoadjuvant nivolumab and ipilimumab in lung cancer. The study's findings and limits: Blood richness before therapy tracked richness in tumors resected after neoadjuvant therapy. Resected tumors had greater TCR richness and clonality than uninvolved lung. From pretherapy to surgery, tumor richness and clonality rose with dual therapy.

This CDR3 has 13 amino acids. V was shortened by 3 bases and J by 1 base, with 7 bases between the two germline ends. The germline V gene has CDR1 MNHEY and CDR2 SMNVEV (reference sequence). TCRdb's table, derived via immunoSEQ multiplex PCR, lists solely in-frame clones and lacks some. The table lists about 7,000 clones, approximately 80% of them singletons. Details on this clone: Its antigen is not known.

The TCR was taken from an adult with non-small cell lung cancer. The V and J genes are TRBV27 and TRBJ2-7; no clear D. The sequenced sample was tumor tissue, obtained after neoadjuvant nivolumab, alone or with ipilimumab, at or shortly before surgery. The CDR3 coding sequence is TGTGCCAGCAGTTTGGAAGGGTCCTACGAGCAGTACTTC. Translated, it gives CASSLEGSYEQYF.